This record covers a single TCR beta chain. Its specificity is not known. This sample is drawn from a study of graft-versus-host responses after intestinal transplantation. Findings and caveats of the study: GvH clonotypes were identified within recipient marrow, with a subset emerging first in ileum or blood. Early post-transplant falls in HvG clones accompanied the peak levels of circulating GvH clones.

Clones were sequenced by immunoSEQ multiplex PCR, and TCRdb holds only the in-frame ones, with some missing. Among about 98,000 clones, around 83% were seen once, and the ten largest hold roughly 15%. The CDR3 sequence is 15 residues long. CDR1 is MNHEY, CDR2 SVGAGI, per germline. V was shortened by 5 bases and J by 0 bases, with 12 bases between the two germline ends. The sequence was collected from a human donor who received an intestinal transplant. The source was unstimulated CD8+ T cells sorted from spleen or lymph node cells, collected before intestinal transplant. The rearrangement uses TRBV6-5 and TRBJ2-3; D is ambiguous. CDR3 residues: CASSRTETSTDTQYF. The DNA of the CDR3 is TGTGCCAGCAGTCGGACGGAGACTAGCACAGATACGCAGTATTTT.